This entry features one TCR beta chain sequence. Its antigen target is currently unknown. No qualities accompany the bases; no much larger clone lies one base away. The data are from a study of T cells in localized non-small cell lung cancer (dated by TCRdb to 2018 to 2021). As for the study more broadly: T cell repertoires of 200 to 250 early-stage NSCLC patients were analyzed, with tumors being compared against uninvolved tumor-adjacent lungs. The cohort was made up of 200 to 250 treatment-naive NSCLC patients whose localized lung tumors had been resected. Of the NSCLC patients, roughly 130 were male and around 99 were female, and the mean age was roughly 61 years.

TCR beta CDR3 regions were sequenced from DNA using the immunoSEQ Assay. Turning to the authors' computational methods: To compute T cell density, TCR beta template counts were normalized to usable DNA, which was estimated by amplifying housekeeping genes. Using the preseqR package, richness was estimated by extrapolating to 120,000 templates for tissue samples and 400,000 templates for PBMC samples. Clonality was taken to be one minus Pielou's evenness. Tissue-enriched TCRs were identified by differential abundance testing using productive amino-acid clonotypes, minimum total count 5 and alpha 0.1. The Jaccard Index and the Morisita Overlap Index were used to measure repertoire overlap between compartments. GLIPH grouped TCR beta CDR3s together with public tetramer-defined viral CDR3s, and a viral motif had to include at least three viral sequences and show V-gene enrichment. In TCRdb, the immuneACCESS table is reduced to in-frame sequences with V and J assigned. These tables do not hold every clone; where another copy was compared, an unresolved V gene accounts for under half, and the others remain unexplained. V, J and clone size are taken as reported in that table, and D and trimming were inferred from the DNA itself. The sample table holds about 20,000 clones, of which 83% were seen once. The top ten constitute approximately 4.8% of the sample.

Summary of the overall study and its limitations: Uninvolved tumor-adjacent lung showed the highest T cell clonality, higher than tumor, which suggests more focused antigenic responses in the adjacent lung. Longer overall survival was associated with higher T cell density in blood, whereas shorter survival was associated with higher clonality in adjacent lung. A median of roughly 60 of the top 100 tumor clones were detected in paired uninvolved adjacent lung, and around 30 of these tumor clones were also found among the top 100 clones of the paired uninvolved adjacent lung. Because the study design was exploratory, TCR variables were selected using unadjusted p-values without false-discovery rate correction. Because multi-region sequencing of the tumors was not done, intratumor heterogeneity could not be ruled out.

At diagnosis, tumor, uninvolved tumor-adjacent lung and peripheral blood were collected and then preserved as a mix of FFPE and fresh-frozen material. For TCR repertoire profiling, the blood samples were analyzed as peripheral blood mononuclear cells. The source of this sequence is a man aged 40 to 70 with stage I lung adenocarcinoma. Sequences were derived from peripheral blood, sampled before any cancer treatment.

The sequence in DNA is TGTGCCAGCAGCCCCGCGGCTAGCGGGGGCCATGAGCAGTTCTTC. This translates into CASSPAASGGHEQFF. Rearrangement joined TRBV6-5 to TRBJ2-1; 10 central bases correspond to TRBD2. For CDR1 and CDR2, the germline V gene lists MNHEY and SVGAGI. V is cut back by 6 bases and J by 8 bases, with 10 bases in the junction unmatched. Measured from the cysteine to the phenylalanine, the CDR3 is 15 residues long. Here the CDR3 DNA is all that survives: 45 bases in frame from base 1.